This T cell receptor beta chain derives from a study of blood T cells in healthy people across ages. Next came a second PCR, run for roughly 6 to 11 cycles, which used a sample-barcoded 5' primer along with a J-beta primer mix. Each CDR3 protein gets one entry after TCRdb re-called the 5' RACE reads with MiXCR. Of 700,000 to 950,000 distinct CDR3 sequences in the sample, roughly 64% were seen once. Losses at the gene ends were 5 bases for V and 0 bases for J; bases not matched to a gene: 4. The CDR3 spans 14 residues. Per the germline V gene, CDR1 is DFQATT and CDR2 is SNEGSKA (reference sequence). Collection of ten milliliters of peripheral blood was performed for each donor.

This rearrangement joins TRBV20-1 to TRBJ2-5; TRBD2 matches 9 bases. This clonotype originated in a man between 25 and 39 years old in good health. The sequenced material came from blood. The CDR3 sequence is CSAPRLADQETQYF. The CDR3 DNA reads as TGCAGTGCTCCCAGACTAGCGGACCAAGAGACCCAGTACTTC.